This TCR beta chain was recorded in a study of neurological immune-mediated disorders. Study-level results: Private repertoires in all groups were suggested by the absence of shared CDR3 amino acid sequences among expanded clones across subjects. The repertoires of 18 of 34 multiple sclerosis patients fell into one related-CDR3 cluster (a possible signature) under phylogenetic grouping.

5'RACE with 10-nucleotide random UMIs produced the cDNA. TCRdb reprocessed the 5' RACE reads with MiXCR, giving one entry per CDR3 protein. In the table there are approximately 70,000 distinct CDR3 sequences, 4.5% to 5.5% of which are singletons. Trimming shortened V by 1 base and J by 0 bases, and 7 bases separated the two germline ends. Germline CDR1 is SGHDN and CDR2 is FVKESK. The CDR3 runs 15 residues. It was from 2 million PBMCs stored at -80 C that the unsorted libraries were obtained. The table lists this clonotype with many counts. Its antigen is currently unknown. The rearrangement uses TRBV14 and TRBJ2-1; weak D call: TRBD2 (5 bases). The TCR originated in an older woman with multiple sclerosis. Sequences were obtained from PBMCs. In DNA, the CDR3 is TGTGCCAGCAGCCAAGGAACTAGCTCCTACAATGAGCAGTTCTTC. Protein product: CASSQGTSSYNEQFF.